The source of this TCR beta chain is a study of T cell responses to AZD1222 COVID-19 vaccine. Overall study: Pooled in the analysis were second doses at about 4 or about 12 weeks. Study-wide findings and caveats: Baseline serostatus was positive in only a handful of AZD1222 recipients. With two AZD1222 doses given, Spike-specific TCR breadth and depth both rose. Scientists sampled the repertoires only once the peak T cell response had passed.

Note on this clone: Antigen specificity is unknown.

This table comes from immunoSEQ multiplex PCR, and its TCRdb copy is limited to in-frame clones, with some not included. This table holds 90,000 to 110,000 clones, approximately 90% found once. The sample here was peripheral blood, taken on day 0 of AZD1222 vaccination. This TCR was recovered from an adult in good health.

The CDR3 bases are TGTGCCAGCAGTTCCGGGGCCCTCGGAAACACCATATATTTT. It codes for CASSSGALGNTIYF. This sequence joins TRBV7-8 and TRBJ1-3; maybe TRBD1 (5 bases). CDR1 is SGHVS and CDR2 is FQNEAQ in the germline V gene. V was cut by 6 bases and J by 4 bases, with 13 bases left in between. This CDR3 contains 14 residues.